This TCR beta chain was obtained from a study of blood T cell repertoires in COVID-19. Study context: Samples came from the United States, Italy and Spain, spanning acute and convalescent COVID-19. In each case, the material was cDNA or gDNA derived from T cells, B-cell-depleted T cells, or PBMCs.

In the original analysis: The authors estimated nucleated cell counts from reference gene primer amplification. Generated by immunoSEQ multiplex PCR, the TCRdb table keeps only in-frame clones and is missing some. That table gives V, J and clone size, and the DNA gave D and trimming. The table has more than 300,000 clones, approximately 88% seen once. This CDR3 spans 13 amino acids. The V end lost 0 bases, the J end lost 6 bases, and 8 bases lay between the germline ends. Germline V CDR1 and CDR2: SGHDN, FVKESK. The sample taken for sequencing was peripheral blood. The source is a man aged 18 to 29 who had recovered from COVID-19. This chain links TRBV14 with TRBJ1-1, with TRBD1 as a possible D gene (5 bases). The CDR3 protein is CASSQDSGAEAFF. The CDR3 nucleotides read TGTGCCAGCAGCCAAGATTCGGGGGCTGAAGCTTTCTTT.